This T cell receptor beta chain was identified in a study of cytomegalovirus exposure and HLA in healthy donors (dated by TCRdb to between 2016 and 2019). Background for the entire study: According to an earlier analysis of a few hundred of the donors, about 180 million T cells yielded 90 million to 140 million unique TCR beta sequences and 250 to 350 Gb of sequence data. A later analysis re-analyzed previously published TCR beta repertoires from about 600 donors and added high-resolution HLA genotyping to study TCR occurrence patterns. HLA typing covered class I and class II loci at four-digit resolution. To predict cytomegalovirus infection status, the study combined high-throughput TCR immunosequencing, statistical association of individual TCRs with disease status, and machine learning. In the later analysis, no new phenotypic data were used to find candidate immune exposures; instead, reliance was placed on TCR beta sequences and their occurrence across donors. Because of strong linkage in the cohort, 5 or 6 DR-DQ haplotypes were treated as single units for association and clustering. All discovery cohort repertoires had been generated on a single sequencing platform. In an earlier analysis of 587 of the donors, high-throughput TCR beta sequencing was used to judge whether each TCR beta V gene segment behaved as functional or pseudogenic. In addition to the first cohort of 666 subjects, a separate validation cohort of 130 or so different subjects was used. Using immunosequencing, the study profiled T cell repertoires from fewer than 700 subjects and related those repertoires to cytomegalovirus serostatus. Donor age, sex, ethnicity and CMV serostatus were compiled alongside the repertoire data. A later genetic analysis took genome-wide SNP genotypes for about three fifths of the roughly 670 donors and used that subset as a discovery cohort. Across 398 genotyped donors of the cohort, an average of approximately 240,000 unique TCR beta nucleotide sequences per donor were sequenced, and roughly 17% of those sequences were non-productive. Typing coverage differed by locus: A, B, C, DRB1 and DQB1 were typed in roughly 620-640 donors, DQA1 in approximately 520, DPA1 in 600 to 610, and DPB1 in 450 to 490. The aim of the study was to test whether cataloging public T cell receptors could identify signatures of past pathogen exposure. Of the 300 to 500 genotyped donors, roughly 76% were placed in the genetic ancestry cluster associated with self-reported Caucasian donors. An early release that covered about 640 HLA-typed donors contained approximately 300 gigabases of sequencing data and tens of millions of unique TCR sequences. Results the study describes overall, beyond this receptor: While some public TCRs were present in many individuals, most TCR sequences turned up only very rarely across donors. A further reported finding was that TCR beta sequences accurately predicted the HLA-A and HLA-B alleles for most subjects in the first cohort. A later analysis found that TCR association rates varied across HLA loci, with DRB1 alleles showing the most associated TCRs and HLA-C alleles the fewest. In an earlier analysis of several hundred of the donors, most TCR beta V segments were observed in productive rearrangements about 87% or about 30% of the time, broadly matching IMGT annotations. CMV serostatus was the only immune exposure information available for the cohort. Linkage disequilibrium might explain the correlated functional status among segregating V segments, but an unknown experimental factor could not be excluded. This cohort had only TCR beta chains sequenced, and the lack of alpha or paired-chain data limited which features could be detected. The earlier analysis of almost 600 of the donors excluded fewer than 20 rarely observed V segments, including chromosome 9 orphons, because counts were too low. The 87-base-pair reads could not distinguish some IMGT-functional V segments, including TRBV6-2 and TRBV6-3, so those segments were excluded. A few of the identified cytomegalovirus-associated TCR beta chains were confirmed in vitro to be specific for cytomegalovirus antigens. According to a later analysis, most CMV-associated TCR beta chains appeared to be HLA-restricted, and the HLA associations seemed to be driven largely by CMV exposure. A group of highly shared sequence variants was considered likely to be a technical artifact of the sequencing pipeline. According to the authors, the approach could potentially be generalized to other disease states and immunological phenotypes. The classifier was reported to diagnose cytomegalovirus status with high specificity and sensitivity in both the original cohort and the validation cohort. In a later analysis, HLA-associated TCR beta chains were found to be more clonally expanded and to have lower generation probabilities than equally common non-associated chains. HLA typing was unavailable for some donors at each locus, so association tests used only the typed subset. Sequencing depth was assumed to be roughly uniform across donors in the presence/absence analyses, though that assumption may not hold. Assigning TCR associations to individual alleles was difficult when HLA alleles, especially DR and DQ, strongly co-occurred. A later analysis associated about 16,000 TCR beta sequences with specific HLA alleles at a false discovery rate of 0.05. In a later genetic analysis, a missense DCLRE1C variant was associated with V-gene and J-gene trimming of TCR beta chains, and the association was replicated in an independent cohort. The study gave a list of more than 150 TCR beta chains associated with cytomegalovirus. According to a later analysis, parvovirus B19, influenza, CMV and Epstein-Barr virus appeared linked to several top co-occurrence clusters. According to a later genetic analysis, donors in an Asian-associated ancestry cluster had fewer N-insertions in productive TCRs than the approximately 610-donor mean.

Regarding this clone: What this receptor recognizes is not known. There are no base qualities to consult, and no much larger clone falls within one base.

The cohort was made up of several hundred healthy bone marrow donors. All cohort members were sampled while nominally healthy, although unrecorded immune exposures were likely present. The donor tested CMV seronegative and was one of the 352 seronegative cohort members. A peripheral blood sample was collected from each donor, and TCR beta sequencing was performed on peripheral blood mononuclear cells. The Qiagen DNeasy Blood Extraction Kit was used to extract genomic DNA from the blood cell samples. Library prep was done by the immunoSEQ multiplex PCR assay. For the multiplex PCR, a mixture combining 60 forward primers for TCR Vbeta segments and 13 reverse primers for TCR Jbeta segments was used. The CDR3 region of rearranged TCR beta genes was amplified from genomic DNA by a multiplex PCR assay. Amplified TCR beta libraries were sequenced as 87-base-pair reads on the Illumina HiSeq System. Regarding the original processing steps: A later analysis tallied roughly 80 million unique TCR beta chains across the 700 or so repertoires, and some 10 million of those chains were shared by two or more donors. Raw reads were error-corrected and collapsed into unique sequences with a nearest-neighbor algorithm that merged closely related sequences to remove PCR and sequencing errors. V, D and J gene segments were assigned by aligning CDR3 sequences to IMGT reference sequences. Each retained sequence needed at least a six-nucleotide match to both a V gene segment and a J gene segment. Rearrangements were classified as productive when the CDR3 lacked stop codons and remained in frame with V and J, and all other rearrangements were classified as non-productive. CDR3 was defined according to IMGT convention as the region running from the second conserved V-encoded cysteine to the conserved J-encoded phenylalanine. In an earlier analysis of more than 550 of the donors, sequences lacking an unambiguous match to a single V gene segment were excluded. In an earlier analysis of approximately 500 of the donors, a V segment was called functional when productive rearrangements were above 56.7%, and segregating when the standard deviation between donors exceeded 5%. A statistical classification framework was built to diagnose cytomegalovirus status from the catalog of TCR beta chain sequences. A later analysis assigned V and J genes by comparing TCR nucleotide sequences with IMGT/GENE-DB human TR gene sequences. A later analysis assigned CDR3 sequences and most-parsimonious VDJ recombination scenarios with the TCRdist pipeline. A later analysis defined each TCR beta chain by its CDR3 amino acid sequence plus V-gene family, and excluded reads lacking a unique V-gene family. As a way to deal with suspected cross-contamination and a sequencing artifact, a later analysis dropped 450 to 600 nucleotide sequences that were highly shared and had low generation probability. In a later analysis, a clonal expansion index for each public chain was calculated from normalized within-repertoire ranks of inferred template counts. In a later analysis, generation probabilities were computed with a VDJ recombination model fitted to out-of-frame rearrangements, and the resulting probabilities were checked against IGoR. A later analysis scored TCR-TCR, TCR-HLA and TCR-CMV co-occurrence with hypergeometric tests, applying a repertoire-size bias correction to TCR pairs. In a later analysis, false discovery rates were estimated by permuting HLA or CMV assignments 20 times. A later analysis grouped co-occurring TCRs with DBSCAN, adding TCRdist sequence similarity when clustering within HLA-allele-positive subsets. Co-occurrence clustering excluded repertoires with fewer than 30,000 or more than 120,000 public chains, plus five with anomalous nucleotide sharing. The clones in this table, taken by TCRdb from immuneACCESS, are in-frame only. Not every clone is retained; where verified, under half of the shortfall comes from an unresolved V gene, and the cause of the rest is unknown. V and J calls and clone size are given by that table; D and trimming were obtained from the DNA. The sample yields over 110,000 clones; around 79% were counted once. The top ten constitute 3% to 4% of the sample.

Compared with germline, V lacks 0 bases and J lacks 8 bases; bases without a gene match: 4. The cysteine opens and the phenylalanine closes a CDR3 of 14 amino acids. This entry keeps only the CDR3 DNA: 42 bases, framed from base 1. Based on the germline V gene, the CDR1 and CDR2 sequences are SGHTA and FQGNSA. The sequenced sample was PBMCs. The V gene is TRBV7-2 and the J gene is TRBJ1-2, and TRBD1 aligns with 9 junction nucleotides. The clonotype comes from a female donor in good health and CMV-seronegative. Here the CDR3 is given as CASSLAGTGRGYTF. The nucleotides are TGTGCCAGCAGCTTAGCCGGGACAGGGCGAGGCTACACCTTC.